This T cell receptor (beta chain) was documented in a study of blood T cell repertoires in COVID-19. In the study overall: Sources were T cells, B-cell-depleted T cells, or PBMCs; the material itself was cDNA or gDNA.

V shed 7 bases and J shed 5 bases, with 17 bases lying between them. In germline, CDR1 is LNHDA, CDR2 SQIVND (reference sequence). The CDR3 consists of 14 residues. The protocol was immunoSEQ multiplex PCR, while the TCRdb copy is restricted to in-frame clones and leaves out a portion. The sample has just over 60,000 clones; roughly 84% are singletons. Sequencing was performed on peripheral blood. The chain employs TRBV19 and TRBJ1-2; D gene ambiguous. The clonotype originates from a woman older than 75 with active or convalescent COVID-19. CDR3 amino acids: CASTGMRVGYGYTF. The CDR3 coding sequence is TGTGCCAGTACTGGTATGAGGGTCGGGTATGGCTACACCTTC.